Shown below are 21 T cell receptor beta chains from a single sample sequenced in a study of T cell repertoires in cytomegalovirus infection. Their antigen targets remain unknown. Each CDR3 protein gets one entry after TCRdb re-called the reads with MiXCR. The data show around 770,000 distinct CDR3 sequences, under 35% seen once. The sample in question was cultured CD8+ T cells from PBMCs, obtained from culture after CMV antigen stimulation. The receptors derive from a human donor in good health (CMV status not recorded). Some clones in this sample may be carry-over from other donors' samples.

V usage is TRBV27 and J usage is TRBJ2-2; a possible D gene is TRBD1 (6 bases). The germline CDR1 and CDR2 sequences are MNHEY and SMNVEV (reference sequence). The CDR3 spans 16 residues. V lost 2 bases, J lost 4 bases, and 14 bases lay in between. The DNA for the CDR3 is TGTGCCAGCAGTTTAACAGGGAGCCCCGTCACCGGGGAGCTGTTTTTT. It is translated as CASSLTGSPVTGELFF.

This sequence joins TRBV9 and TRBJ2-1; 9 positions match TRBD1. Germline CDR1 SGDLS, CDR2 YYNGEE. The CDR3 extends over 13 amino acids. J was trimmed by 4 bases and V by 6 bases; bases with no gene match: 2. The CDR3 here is CASKGQGYNEQFF. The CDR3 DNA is TGTGCCAGCAAGGGACAGGGATACAATGAGCAGTTCTTC.

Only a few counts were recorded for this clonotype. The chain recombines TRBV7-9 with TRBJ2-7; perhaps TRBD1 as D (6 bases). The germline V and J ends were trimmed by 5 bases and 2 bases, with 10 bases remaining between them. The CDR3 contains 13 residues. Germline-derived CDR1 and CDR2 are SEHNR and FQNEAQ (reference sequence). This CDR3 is CASSHGDTYEQYF. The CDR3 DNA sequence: TGTGCCAGCAGCCACGGGGACACCTACGAGCAGTACTTC.

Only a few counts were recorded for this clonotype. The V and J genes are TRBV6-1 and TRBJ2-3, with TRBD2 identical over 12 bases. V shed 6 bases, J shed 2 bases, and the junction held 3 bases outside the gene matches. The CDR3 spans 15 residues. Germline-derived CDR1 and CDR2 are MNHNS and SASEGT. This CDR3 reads CASRWTSGATDTQYF. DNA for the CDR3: TGTGCCAGCAGGTGGACTAGCGGGGCCACAGATACGCAGTATTTT.

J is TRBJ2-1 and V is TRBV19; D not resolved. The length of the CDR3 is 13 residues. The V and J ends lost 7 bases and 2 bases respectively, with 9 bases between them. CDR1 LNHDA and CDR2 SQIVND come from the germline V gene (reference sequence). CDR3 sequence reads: CASKLSAYNEQFF. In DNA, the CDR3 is TGTGCCAGTAAACTAAGTGCCTACAATGAGCAGTTCTTC.

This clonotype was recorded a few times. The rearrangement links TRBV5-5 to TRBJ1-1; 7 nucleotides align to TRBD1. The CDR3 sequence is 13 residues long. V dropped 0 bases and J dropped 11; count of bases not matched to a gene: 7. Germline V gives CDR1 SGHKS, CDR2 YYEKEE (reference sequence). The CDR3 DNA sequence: TGTGCCAGCAGCTTGGGAGGGGGCAGAGGTGCTTTCTTT. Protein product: CASSLGGGRGAFF.

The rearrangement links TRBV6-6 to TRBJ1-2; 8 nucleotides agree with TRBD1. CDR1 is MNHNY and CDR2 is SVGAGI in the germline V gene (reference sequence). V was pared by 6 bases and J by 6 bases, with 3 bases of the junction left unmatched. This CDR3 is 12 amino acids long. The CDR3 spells CASSQTGDGYTF. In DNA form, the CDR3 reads TGTGCCAGCAGCCAGACAGGGGATGGCTACACCTTC.

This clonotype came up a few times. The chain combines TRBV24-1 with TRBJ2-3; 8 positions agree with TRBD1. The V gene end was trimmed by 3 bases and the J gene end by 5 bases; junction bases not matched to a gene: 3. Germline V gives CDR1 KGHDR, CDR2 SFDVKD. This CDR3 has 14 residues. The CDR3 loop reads CATSDRQGLDTQYF. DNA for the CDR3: TGTGCCACCAGTGATCGACAGGGGTTAGATACGCAGTATTTT.

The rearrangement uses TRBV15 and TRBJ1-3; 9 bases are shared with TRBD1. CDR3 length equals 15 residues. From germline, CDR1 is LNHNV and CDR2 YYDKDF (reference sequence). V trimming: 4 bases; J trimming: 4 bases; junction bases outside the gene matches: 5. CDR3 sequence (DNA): TGTGCCACCAGCACCGACAGGGGGAAAGGAAACACCATATATTTT. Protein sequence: CATSTDRGKGNTIYF.

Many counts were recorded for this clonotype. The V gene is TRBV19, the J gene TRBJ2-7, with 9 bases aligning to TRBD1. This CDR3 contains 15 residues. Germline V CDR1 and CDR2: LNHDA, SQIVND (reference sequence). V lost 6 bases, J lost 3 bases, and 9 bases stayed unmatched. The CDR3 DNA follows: TGTGCCAGTAGGACGGACGGACAGGGGATCTACGAGCAGTACTTC. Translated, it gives CASRTDGQGIYEQYF. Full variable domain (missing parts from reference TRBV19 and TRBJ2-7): DGGITQSPKYLFRKEGQNVTLSCEQNLNHDAMYWYRQDPGQGLRLIYYSQIVNDFQKGDIAEGYSVSREKKESFPLTVTSAQKNPTAFYLCASRTDGQGIYEQYFGPGTRLTVT.

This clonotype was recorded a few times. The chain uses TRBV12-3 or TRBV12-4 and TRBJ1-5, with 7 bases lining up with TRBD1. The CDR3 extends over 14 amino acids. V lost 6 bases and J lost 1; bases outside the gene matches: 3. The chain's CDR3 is CASRRDSSNQPQHF. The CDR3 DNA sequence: TGTGCCAGCAGAAGGGACAGCAGCAATCAGCCCCAGCATTTT.

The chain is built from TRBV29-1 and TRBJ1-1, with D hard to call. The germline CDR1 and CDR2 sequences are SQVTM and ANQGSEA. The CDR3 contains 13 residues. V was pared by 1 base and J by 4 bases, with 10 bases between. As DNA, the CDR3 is TGCAGCGTTGAAGGTCGCATCCCCACTGAAGCTTTCTTT. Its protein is CSVEGRIPTEAFF.

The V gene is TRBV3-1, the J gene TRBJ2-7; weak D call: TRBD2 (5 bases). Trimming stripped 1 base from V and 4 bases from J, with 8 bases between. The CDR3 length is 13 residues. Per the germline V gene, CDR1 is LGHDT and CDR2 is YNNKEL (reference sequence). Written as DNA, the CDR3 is TGTGCCAGCAGCCAAGGGGAGTTTTACGAGCAGTACTTC. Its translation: CASSQGEFYEQYF.

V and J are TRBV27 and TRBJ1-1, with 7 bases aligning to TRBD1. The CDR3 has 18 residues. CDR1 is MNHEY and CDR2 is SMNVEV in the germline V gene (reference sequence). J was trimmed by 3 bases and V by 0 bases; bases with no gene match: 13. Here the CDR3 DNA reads TGTGCCAGCAGTTTATCGAGGGGGCAGGCCCCAGAGGACACTGAAGCTTTCTTT. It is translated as CASSLSRGQAPEDTEAFF.

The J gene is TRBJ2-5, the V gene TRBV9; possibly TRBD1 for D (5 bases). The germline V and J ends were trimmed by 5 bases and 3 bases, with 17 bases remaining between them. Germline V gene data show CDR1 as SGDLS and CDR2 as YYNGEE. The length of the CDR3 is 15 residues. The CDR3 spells CASRTDFVGEETQYF. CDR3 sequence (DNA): TGTGCCAGCAGGACAGACTTCGTAGGGGAAGAGACCCAGTACTTC.

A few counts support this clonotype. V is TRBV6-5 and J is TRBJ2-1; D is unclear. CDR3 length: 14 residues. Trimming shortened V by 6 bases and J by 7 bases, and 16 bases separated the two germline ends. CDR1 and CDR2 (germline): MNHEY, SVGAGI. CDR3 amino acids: CASSPGKGGNEQFF. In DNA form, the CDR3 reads TGTGCCAGCAGCCCTGGAAAGGGTGGGAATGAGCAGTTCTTC.

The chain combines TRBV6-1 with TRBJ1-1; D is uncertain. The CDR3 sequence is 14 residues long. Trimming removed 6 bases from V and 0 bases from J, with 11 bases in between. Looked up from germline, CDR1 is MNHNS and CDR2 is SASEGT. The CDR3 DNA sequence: TGTGCCAGCAGACCGGACCTTATGAACACTGAAGCTTTCTTT. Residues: CASRPDLMNTEAFF.

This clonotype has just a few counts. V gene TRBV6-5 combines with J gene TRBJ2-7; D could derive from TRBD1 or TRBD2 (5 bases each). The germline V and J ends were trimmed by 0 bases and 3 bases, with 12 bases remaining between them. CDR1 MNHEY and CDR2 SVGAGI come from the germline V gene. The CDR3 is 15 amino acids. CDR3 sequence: CASSYSGDGYYEQYV. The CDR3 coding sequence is TGTGCCAGCAGTTACTCGGGGGACGGCTACTACGAGCAGTACGTC.

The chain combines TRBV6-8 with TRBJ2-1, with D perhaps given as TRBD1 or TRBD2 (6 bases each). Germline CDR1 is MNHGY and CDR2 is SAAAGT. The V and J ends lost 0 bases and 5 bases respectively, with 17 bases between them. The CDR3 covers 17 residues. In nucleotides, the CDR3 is TGTGCCAGCAGTTACTCGACGGGGGCGCTTAGTGACAATGAGCAGTTCTTC. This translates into CASSYSTGALSDNEQFF.

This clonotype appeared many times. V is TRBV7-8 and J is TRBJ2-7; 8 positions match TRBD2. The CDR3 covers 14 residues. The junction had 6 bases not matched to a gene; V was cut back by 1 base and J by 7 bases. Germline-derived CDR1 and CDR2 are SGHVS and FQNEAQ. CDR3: CASSLGSGGVEQYF. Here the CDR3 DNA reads TGTGCCAGCAGCTTAGGTTCCGGGGGGGTTGAGCAGTACTTC.

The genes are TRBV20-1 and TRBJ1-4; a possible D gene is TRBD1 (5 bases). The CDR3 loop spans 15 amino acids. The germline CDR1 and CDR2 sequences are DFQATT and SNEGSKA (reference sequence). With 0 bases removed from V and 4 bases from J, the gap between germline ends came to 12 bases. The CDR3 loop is CSARDTGLLNEKLFF. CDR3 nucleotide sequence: TGCAGTGCTAGAGATACGGGACTGCTTAATGAAAAACTGTTTTTT.